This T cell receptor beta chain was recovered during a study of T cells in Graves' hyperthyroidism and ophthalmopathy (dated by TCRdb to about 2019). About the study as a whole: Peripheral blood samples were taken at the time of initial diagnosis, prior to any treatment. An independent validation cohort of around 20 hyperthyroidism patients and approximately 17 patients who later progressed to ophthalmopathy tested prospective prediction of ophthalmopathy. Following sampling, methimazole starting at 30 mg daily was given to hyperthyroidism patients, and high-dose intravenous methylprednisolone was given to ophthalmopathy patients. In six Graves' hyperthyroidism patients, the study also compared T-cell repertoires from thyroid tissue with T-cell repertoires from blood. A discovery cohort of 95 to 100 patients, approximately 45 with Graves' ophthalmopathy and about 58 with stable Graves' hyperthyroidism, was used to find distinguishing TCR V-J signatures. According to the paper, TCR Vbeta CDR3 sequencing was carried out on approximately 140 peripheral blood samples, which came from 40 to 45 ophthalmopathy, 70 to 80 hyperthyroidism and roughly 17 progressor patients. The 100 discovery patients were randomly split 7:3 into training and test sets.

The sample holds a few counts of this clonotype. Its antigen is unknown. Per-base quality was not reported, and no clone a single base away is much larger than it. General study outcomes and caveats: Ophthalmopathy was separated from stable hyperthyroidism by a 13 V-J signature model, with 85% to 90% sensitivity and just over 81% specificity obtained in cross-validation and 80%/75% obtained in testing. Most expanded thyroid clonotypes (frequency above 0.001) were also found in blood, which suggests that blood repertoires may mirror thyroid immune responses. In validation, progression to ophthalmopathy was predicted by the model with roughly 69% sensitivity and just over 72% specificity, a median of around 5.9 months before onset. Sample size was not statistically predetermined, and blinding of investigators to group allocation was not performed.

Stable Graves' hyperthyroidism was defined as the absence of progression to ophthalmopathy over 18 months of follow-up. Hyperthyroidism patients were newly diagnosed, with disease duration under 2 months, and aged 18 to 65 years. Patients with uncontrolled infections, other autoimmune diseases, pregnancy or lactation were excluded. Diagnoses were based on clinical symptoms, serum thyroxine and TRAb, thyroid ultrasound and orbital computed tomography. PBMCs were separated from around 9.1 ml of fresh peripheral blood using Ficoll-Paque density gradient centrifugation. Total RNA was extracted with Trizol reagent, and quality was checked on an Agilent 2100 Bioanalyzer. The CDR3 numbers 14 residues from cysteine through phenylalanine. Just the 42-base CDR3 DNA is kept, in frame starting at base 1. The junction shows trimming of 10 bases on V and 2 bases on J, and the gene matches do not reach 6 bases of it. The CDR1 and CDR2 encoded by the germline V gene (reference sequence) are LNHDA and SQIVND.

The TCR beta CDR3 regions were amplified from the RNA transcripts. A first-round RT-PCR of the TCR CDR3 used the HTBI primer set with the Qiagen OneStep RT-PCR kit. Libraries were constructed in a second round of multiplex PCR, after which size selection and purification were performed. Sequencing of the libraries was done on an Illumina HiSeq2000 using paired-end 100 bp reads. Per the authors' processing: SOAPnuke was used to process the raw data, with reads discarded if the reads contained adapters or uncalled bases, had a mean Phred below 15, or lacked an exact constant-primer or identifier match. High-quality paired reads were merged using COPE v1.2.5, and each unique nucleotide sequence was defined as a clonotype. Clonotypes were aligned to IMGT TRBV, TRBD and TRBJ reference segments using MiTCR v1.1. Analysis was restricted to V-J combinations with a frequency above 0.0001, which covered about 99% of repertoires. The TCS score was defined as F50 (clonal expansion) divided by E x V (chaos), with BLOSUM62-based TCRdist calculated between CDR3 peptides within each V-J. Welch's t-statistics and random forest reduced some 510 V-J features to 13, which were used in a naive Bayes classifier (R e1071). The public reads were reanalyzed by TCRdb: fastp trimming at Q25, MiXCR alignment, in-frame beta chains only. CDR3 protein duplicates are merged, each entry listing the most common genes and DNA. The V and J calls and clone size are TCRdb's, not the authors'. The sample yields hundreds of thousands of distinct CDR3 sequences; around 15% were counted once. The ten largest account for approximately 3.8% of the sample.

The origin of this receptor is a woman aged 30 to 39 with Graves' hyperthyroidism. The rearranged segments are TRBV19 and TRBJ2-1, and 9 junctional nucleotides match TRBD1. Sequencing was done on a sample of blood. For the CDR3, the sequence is CATAGTGPYNEQFF. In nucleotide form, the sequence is TGTGCCACCGCCGGGACAGGGCCCTACAATGAGCAGTTCTTC.